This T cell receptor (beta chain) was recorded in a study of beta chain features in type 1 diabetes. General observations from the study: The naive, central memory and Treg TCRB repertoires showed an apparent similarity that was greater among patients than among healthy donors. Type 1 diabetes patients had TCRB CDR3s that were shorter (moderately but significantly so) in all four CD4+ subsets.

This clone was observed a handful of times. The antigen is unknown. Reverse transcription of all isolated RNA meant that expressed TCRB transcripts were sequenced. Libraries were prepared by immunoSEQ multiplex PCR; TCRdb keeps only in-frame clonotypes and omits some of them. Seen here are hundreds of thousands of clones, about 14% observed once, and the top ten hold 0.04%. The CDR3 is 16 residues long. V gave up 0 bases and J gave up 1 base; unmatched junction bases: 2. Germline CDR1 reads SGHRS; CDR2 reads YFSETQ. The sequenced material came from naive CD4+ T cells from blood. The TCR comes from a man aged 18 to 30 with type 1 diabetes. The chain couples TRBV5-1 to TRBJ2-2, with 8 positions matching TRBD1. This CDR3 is CASSLAGTGNTGELFF. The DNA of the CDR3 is TGCGCCAGCAGCTTGGCCGGGACAGGGAACACCGGGGAGCTGTTTTTT.